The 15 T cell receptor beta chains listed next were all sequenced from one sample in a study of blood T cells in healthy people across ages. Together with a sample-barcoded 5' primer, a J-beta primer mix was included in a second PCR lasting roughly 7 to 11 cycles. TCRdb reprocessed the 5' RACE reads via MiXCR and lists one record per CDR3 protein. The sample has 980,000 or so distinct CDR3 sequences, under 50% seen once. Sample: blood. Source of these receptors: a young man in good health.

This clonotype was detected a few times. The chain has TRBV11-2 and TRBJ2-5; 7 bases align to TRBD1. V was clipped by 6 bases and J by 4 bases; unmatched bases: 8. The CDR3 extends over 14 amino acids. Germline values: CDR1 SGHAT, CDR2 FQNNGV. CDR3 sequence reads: CASRLQGMGETQYF. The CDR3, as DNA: TGTGCCAGCAGATTACAGGGGATGGGAGAGACCCAGTACTTC.

CDR3 loop: CASSYGQGRTEAFF. CDR3 bases: TGTGCCAGCAGTTACGGGCAGGGGAGGACTGAAGCTTTCTTT. This chain connects TRBV6-2 or TRBV6-3 to TRBJ1-1, with a possible D match to TRBD1 (6 bases). Trimming left V 2 bases short and J 5 bases short, with 12 bases between. CDR1 and CDR2 (germline): MNHEY, SVGEGT. The CDR3 runs to 14 residues.

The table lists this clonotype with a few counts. The CDR3 here is CASSPGALRAMNTEAFF. The CDR3 region has the DNA TGCGCCAGCAGCCCTGGGGCGTTGAGGGCCATGAACACTGAAGCTTTCTTT. This rearrangement joins TRBV4-3 to TRBJ1-1; possibly TRBD1 for D (5 bases). There are 17 residues in the CDR3. The germline V gene encodes CDR1 LGHNA and CDR2 YSLEER. Trimming left V 4 bases short and J 0 bases short, with 18 bases between.

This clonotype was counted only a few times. The CDR3: CASSHGTSGSYEQYF. The CDR3 DNA reads TGTGCCAGCAGCCACGGGACTAGCGGCTCCTACGAGCAGTACTTC. The chain has TRBV7-9 and TRBJ2-7, with 11 bases matching TRBD2. V was pared by 5 bases and J by 0 bases, with 3 bases of the junction left unmatched. Germline V gene data show CDR1 as SEHNR and CDR2 as FQNEAQ (reference sequence). The CDR3 loop spans 15 amino acids.

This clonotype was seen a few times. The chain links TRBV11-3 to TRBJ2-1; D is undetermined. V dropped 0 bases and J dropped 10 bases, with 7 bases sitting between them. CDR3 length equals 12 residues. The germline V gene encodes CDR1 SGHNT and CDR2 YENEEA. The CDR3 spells CASSLDRVEQFF. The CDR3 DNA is TGTGCCAGCAGCTTAGATCGAGTAGAGCAGTTCTTC.

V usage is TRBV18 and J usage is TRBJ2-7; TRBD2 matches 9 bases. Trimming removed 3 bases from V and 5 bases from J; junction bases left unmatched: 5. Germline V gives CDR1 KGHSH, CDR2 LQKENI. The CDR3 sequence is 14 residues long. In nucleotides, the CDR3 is TGTGCCAGCTCACCTCCGGGACTAGCAGACGAGCAGTACTTC. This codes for CASSPPGLADEQYF.

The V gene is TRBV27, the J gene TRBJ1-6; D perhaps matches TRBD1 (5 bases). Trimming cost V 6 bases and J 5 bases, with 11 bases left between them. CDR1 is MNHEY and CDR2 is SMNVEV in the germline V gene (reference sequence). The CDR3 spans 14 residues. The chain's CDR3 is CASSVDNDNSPLHF. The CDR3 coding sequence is TGTGCCAGCAGCGTGGACAATGATAATTCACCCCTCCACTTT.

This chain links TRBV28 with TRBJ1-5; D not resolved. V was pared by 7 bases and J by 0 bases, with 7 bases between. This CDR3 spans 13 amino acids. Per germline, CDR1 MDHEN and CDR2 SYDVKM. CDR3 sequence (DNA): TGTGCCAGCACGTCGGATAGCAATCAGCCCCAGCATTTT. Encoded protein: CASTSDSNQPQHF.

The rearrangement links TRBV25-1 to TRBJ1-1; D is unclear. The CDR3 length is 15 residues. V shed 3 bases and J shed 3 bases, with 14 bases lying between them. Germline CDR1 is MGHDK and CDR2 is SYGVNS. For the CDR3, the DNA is TGTGCCAGCAGTGACCTCACCGTTAGGGACACTGAAGCTTTCTTT. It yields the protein CASSDLTVRDTEAFF.

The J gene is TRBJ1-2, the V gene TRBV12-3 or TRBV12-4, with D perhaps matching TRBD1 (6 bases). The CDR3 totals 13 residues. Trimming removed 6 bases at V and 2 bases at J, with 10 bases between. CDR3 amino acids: CASRGTNNYGYTF. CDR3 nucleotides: TGTGCCAGCAGGGGGACAAACAACTATGGCTACACCTTC.

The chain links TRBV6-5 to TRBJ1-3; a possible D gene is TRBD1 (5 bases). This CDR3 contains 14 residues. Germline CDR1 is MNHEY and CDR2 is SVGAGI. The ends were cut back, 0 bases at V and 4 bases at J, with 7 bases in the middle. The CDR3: CASSYSSGGNTIYF. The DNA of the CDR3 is TGTGCCAGCAGTTACTCTTCAGGGGGAAACACCATATATTTT.

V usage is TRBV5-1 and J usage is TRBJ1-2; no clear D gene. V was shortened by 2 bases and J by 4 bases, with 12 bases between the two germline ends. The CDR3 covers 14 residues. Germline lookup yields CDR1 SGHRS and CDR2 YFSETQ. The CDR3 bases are TGCGCCAGCAGCTTTGAGGGCAGTTCCTATGGCTACACCTTC. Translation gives CASSFEGSSYGYTF.

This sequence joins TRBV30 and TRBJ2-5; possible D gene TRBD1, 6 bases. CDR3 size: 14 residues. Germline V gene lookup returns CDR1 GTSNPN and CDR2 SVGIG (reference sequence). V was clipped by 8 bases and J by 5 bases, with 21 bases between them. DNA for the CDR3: TGTGCCCCCCAACATACAGGGATTGAGGAGACCCAGTACTTC. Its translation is CAPQHTGIEETQYF.

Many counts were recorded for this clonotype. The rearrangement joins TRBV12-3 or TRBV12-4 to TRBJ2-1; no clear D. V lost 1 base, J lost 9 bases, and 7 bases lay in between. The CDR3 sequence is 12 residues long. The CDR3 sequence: CASSLGASEQFF. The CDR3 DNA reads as TGTGCCAGCAGTTTAGGGGCAAGTGAGCAGTTCTTC.

The CDR3 sequence: CASSQMGSTDTQYF. CDR3 in DNA: TGTGCCAGCAGTCAGATGGGGAGTACAGATACGCAGTATTTT. J is TRBJ2-3 and V is TRBV12-3 or TRBV12-4; TRBD2 might be the D (5 bases). This CDR3 spans 14 amino acids. Trimming took off 5 bases at V and 3 bases at J, with 12 bases between the two ends.